This TCR beta chain emerged from a study of T cells expressing NK-cell markers. At the level of the study: Among eight sequenced donors, seven carried HCMV seropositivity while one was seronegative.

Template switching by 5'RACE with UMIs generated the TCR beta cDNA. TCRdb reprocessed the 5' RACE reads, keeping one entry per CDR3 protein, no DNA. Seen in this sample are more than 120,000 distinct CDR3 sequences; the ten most common clones hold less than 15%. This CDR3 contains 15 residues. Germline assignment: CDR1 SEHNR and CDR2 FQNEAQ (reference sequence). Study-wide results and caveats: These clonotypes, the leaders elsewhere, also led the CD3+CD56-NKG2C+ fraction in several donors. As a fraction of CD8+ T cells, dominant NKG2C+ clonotypes reached about 1.0-7.5% in six donors.

Regarding this clonotype: Its antigen is as yet unknown.

The sample consisted of blood T cells: a sorted CD56 or NKG2C T cell subset, CD4+ or CD8+ T cells, or bulk PBMC T cells (not recorded which). The TCR sequence derives from a man younger than 30 in good health. The V gene is TRBV7-9, the J gene TRBJ2-1. The CDR3 protein is CASSSVAGSYNEQFF. The whole variable domain, remainder taken from reference TRBV7-9 and TRBJ2-1, is DTGVSQNPRHKITKRGQNVTFRCDPISEHNRLYWYRQTLGQGPEFLTYFQNEAQLEKSRLLSDRFSAERPKGSFSTLEIQRTEQGDSAMYLCASSSVAGSYNEQFFGPGTRLTVL.